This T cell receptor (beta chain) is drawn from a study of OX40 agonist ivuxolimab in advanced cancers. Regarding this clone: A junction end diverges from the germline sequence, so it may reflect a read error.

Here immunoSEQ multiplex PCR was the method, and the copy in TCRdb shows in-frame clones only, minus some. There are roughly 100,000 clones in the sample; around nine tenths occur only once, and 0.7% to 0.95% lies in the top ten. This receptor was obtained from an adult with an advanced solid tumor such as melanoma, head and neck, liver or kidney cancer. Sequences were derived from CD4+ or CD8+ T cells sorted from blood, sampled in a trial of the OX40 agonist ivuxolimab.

The CDR3 is CASSLDRGPNIQYF. CDR3 DNA sequence: TGTGCCAGTAGTCTAGACAGGGGCCCAAACATTCAGTACTTC. This rearrangement joins TRBV19 to TRBJ2-4, with 8 bases lining up with TRBD1. Germline V lookup: CDR1 LNHDA, CDR2 SQIVND (reference sequence). This CDR3 contains 14 residues.